A selection of T cell receptor beta chains follows, all from one sample in a study of OX40 agonist ivuxolimab in advanced cancers. TCRdb keeps only in-frame clones here, not all; method: immunoSEQ multiplex PCR. In the table there are some 87,000 clones, over 80% of which are singletons. The specimen comprised CD4+ or CD8+ T cells sorted from blood, sampled in a trial of the OX40 agonist ivuxolimab. These receptor sequences come from an adult with an advanced solid tumor such as melanoma, head and neck, liver or kidney cancer. Each CDR3 is given with its conserved first and last residue. The D gene is left open where the match is weak. Size tells how often a clone was seen (once, few, many) or the class of an expanded clone, and some rows leave it out.

-,TRBJ1-5,TRBV19,-,CASSTGAGARNQPQHF,TGTGCCAGTAGTACAGGGGCAGGAGCCCGCAATCAGCCCCAGCATTTT
-,TRBJ1-1,TRBV28,-,CATLPAPTNTEAFF,TGTGCCACGTTGCCAGCACCAACTAACACTGAAGCTTTCTTT
-,TRBJ1-3,TRBV5-1,-,CASSLGGNSGNTIYF,TGCGCCAGCAGCTTGGGGGGGAACTCTGGAAACACCATATATTTT
-,TRBJ2-7,TRBV15,-,CATSRVLSGEQYF,TGTGCCACCAGCAGAGTCCTATCCGGGGAGCAGTACTTC
few,TRBJ1-1,TRBV7-6,-,CASSPLIRYNTEAFF,TGTGCCAGCAGCCCCCTGATTCGCTACAACACTGAAGCTTTCTTT
few,TRBJ1-2,TRBV14,-,CASSQGGFGYTF,TGTGCCAGCAGCCAAGGGGGGTTTGGCTACACCTTC
-,TRBJ1-3,TRBV5-1,-,CASSLAGDDGNTIYF,TGCGCCAGCAGCTTGGCAGGGGATGACGGAAACACCATATATTTT
-,TRBJ2-2,TRBV28,TRBD2,CASSSTSEGGELFF,TGTGCCAGCAGTTCGACTAGCGAGGGCGGGGAGCTGTTTTTT
-,TRBJ2-5,TRBV11-2,-,CASSRFQETQYF,TGTGCCAGCAGCCGTTTCCAAGAGACCCAGTACTTC
-,TRBJ1-3,TRBV11-2,-,CASSLWGQSSGNTIYF,TGTGCCAGCAGCTTATGGGGGCAGAGCTCTGGAAACACCATATATTTT
-,TRBJ2-1,TRBV29-1,-,CSVRVLGDAREFF,TGCAGCGTTCGGGTTCTCGGGGACGCAAGGGAATTCTTC
-,TRBJ2-7,TRBV6-6,TRBD2,CASTLGLAGDYEQYF,TGTGCCAGCACTTTAGGACTAGCGGGAGACTACGAGCAGTACTTC
-,TRBJ1-2,TRBV5-1,-,CASSLEGSEGYTF,TGCGCCAGCAGCTTGGAGGGTTCTGAAGGCTACACCTTC
-,TRBJ1-1,TRBV27,-,CASSFNWEEGTEAFF,TGTGCCAGCAGTTTTAATTGGGAAGAGGGGACTGAAGCTTTCTTT
-,TRBJ2-5,TRBV5-1,-,CASSLGGGARETQYF,TGCGCCAGCAGCTTGGGTGGGGGGGCCAGGGAGACCCAGTACTTC
-,TRBJ1-2,TRBV7-9,-,CASSLVSSNYGYTF,TGTGCCAGCAGCTTAGTCTCCTCAAACTATGGCTACACCTTC
-,TRBJ2-3,TRBV28,TRBD2,CASSFSTWGGGDTQYF,TGTGCCAGCAGTTTTAGCACGTGGGGGGGAGGGGATACGCAGTATTTT
-,TRBJ1-2,TRBV7-2,TRBD1,CASSQTGVGGYTF,TGTGCCAGCAGCCAGACAGGGGTCGGGGGCTACACCTTC
-,TRBJ2-7,TRBV11-2,-,CASSLGGIEQYF,TGTGCCAGCAGCTTAGGAGGGATCGAGCAGTACTTC
-,TRBJ1-2,TRBV29-1,-,CSVEGGGLGYTF,TGCAGCGTTGAAGGAGGAGGGTTGGGCTACACCTTC
-,TRBJ2-7,TRBV9,-,CASSVDLGSYEQYF,TGTGCCAGCAGCGTAGATCTGGGCTCCTACGAGCAGTACTTC
-,TRBJ2-5,TRBV11-2,TRBD2,CASSTSGSSWETQYF,TGTGCCAGCAGCACTAGCGGGAGCAGCTGGGAGACCCAGTACTTC
-,TRBJ1-2,TRBV4-2,-,CASSQVERGAGYGYTF,TGTGCCAGCAGCCAAGTAGAAAGGGGCGCCGGCTATGGCTACACCTTC
once,TRBJ2-2,TRBV5-6,-,CASSFGLADSSGELFF,TGTGCCAGCAGCTTCGGCCTAGCTGATAGTAGCGGGGAGCTGTTTTTT
-,TRBJ1-4,TRBV7-9,-,CASSLGQSNEKLFF,TGTGCCAGCAGCTTGGGTCAGAGTAATGAAAAACTGTTTTTT
-,TRBJ1-6,TRBV30,-,CAWTPKGDNSPLHF,TGTGCCTGGACCCCCAAGGGGGATAATTCACCCCTCCACTTT
-,TRBJ2-3,TRBV7-2,TRBD2,CASSNRLAGLKDTQYF,TGTGCCAGCAGCAACCGACTAGCGGGCTTAAAAGATACGCAGTATTTT
-,TRBJ1-1,TRBV10-3,-,CAVQPTENTEASF,TGTGCCGTTCAGCCGACAGAGAACACTGAAGCTTCCTTT
-,TRBJ2-7,TRBV4-2,-,CASSQDLGPSSYEQYF,TGTGCCAGCAGCCAAGATCTGGGACCATCCTCCTACGAGCAGTACTTC
-,TRBJ2-1,TRBV19,TRBD1,CASSIYDRGGFF,TGTGCCAGTAGTATATATGACAGGGGTGGGTTCTTC
-,TRBJ2-1,TRBV29-1,TRBD2,CSVLPGGYNEQFF,TGCAGCGTGCTACCGGGGGGGTACAATGAGCAGTTCTTC
-,TRBJ2-3,TRBV7-6,-,CASSLLGGGTDTQYF,TGTGCCAGCAGCTTATTAGGTGGGGGAACAGATACGCAGTATTTT
-,TRBJ1-1,TRBV19,-,CASSIIAENTEAFF,TGTGCCAGTAGTATAATTGCCGAGAACACTGAAGCTTTCTTT
-,TRBJ1-5,TRBV7-2,-,CASSSSGGGQPQHF,TGTGCCAGCAGCTCCAGTGGGGGGGGGCAGCCCCAGCATTTT
-,TRBJ2-7,TRBV5-4,TRBD2,CASSLGLAGVEQYF,TGTGCCAGCAGCTTGGGACTAGCGGGAGTCGAGCAGTACTTC
-,TRBJ2-7,TRBV7-8,-,CASSPTGTPTLGYF,TGTGCCAGCAGCCCTACCGGGACCCCGACTCTCGGGTACTTC
-,TRBJ2-3,TRBV5-4,TRBD2,CASSLGLAGDTSTDTQYF,TGTGCCAGCAGCTTGGGACTAGCGGGGGACACTAGCACAGATACGCAGTATTTT
-,TRBJ2-1,TRBV5-1,-,CASSLYEHNEQFF,TGCGCCAGCAGCTTGTACGAACACAATGAGCAGTTCTTC
-,TRBJ2-4,TRBV5-5,-,CASSLGRSDQNIQYF,TGTGCCAGCAGCTTGGGGCGTAGCGATCAAAACATTCAGTACTTC
-,TRBJ2-1,TRBV28,-,CASSSTVVNEQFF,TGTGCCAGCAGTTCGACAGTAGTCAATGAGCAGTTCTTC
-,TRBJ2-2,TRBV25-1,-,CASRRKRGTTNTGELFF,TGTGCCAGCAGGAGGAAAAGGGGCACCACGAACACCGGGGAGCTGTTTTTT
-,TRBJ1-6,TRBV6-5,TRBD1,CASSPGQMISPLHF,TGTGCCAGCAGTCCGGGACAGATGATTTCACCCCTCCACTTT
few,TRBJ2-1,TRBV9,-,CASSVGSGRNEQFF,TGTGCCAGCAGCGTAGGCAGTGGGCGCAATGAGCAGTTCTTC
-,TRBJ1-2,TRBV28,-,CASSIGFHGYTF,TGTGCCAGCAGCATAGGATTCCATGGCTACACCTTC
-,TRBJ2-7,TRBV18,-,CASSRTQENEQYF,TGTGCCAGCTCACGCACACAGGAAAACGAGCAGTACTTC
-,TRBJ1-4,TRBV5-1,-,CASSSGTLLPEKLFF,TGCGCCAGCAGCTCCGGGACGCTCCTTCCCGAAAAACTGTTTTTT
-,TRBJ1-5,TRBV19,-,CASSIPSGRYQPQHF,TGTGCCAGTAGTATCCCCTCGGGCAGGTATCAGCCCCAGCATTTT
once,TRBJ1-1,TRBV7-9,-,CASSSFRGWGNTEAFF,TGTGCCAGCAGCTCCTTTCGAGGGTGGGGGAACACTGAAGCTTTCTTT
-,TRBJ1-2,TRBV30,TRBD1,CAWSPGQDYGYTF,TGTGCCTGGAGTCCGGGACAGGACTATGGCTACACCTTC
-,TRBJ2-2,TRBV15,TRBD2,CATSREPGGDTGELFF,TGTGCCACCAGCAGAGAACCCGGGGGGGACACCGGGGAGCTGTTTTTT
-,TRBJ2-1,TRBV10-1,-,CASSATYEQFF,TGCGCCAGCAGCGCAACGTATGAGCAGTTCTTC
-,TRBJ2-5,TRBV5-4,-,CASSLGGLGIGETQYF,TGTGCCAGCAGCTTGGGAGGGCTCGGAATCGGAGAGACCCAGTACTTC
-,TRBJ2-5,TRBV6-5,TRBD2,CASSRGEETQYF,TGTGCCAGCAGTCGGGGGGAAGAGACCCAGTACTTC
-,TRBJ2-3,TRBV27,-,CASSLRGYTDTQYF,TGTGCCAGCAGTTTACGGGGGTACACAGATACGCAGTATTTT
-,TRBJ2-1,TRBV28,-,CASSSGLSYNEQFF,TGTGCCAGCAGCTCCGGGCTCTCCTACAATGAGCAGTTCTTC
-,TRBJ1-1,TRBV20-1,-,CSATLGTEAFF,TGCAGTGCTACACTAGGGACTGAAGCTTTCTTT
-,TRBJ1-2,TRBV28,-,CASSPGQYGYTF,TGTGCCAGCAGTCCCGGTCAATATGGCTACACCTTC